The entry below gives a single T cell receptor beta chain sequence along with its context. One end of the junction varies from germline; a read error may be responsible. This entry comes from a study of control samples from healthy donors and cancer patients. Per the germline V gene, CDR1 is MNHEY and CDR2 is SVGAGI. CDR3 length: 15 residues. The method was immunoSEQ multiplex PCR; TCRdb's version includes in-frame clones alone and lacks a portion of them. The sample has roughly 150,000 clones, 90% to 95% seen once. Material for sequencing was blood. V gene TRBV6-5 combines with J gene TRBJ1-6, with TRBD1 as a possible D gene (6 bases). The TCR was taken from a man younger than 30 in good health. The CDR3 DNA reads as TGTGCCAGCAACATACAGGGTTCCTATAATTCACCCCCCCACTTT. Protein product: CASNIQGSYNSPPHF.